The sequence of this T cell receptor (beta chain) was determined in a study of regulatory T cells in long-lasting Graves disease. Broader study findings: Persistent patients had a count of shared public clonotypes (approximately 2,700) that exceeded that of new patients (966). Persistent cases favored TRBV28, TRBJ1-2 and TRBJ2-5. Reduced TCR diversity was observed in persistent Graves' patients versus newly diagnosed patients.

Germline loops: CDR1 MNHNS, CDR2 SASEGT. The CDR3 consists of 15 residues. Losses at the gene ends were 5 bases for V and 6 bases for J; bases not matched to a gene: 8. The TCR beta library used iRepertoire HTBI primers with Arm-PCR amplification of CDR3. Original handling: Identified segments across samples numbered approximately 60 TRBV and approximately 13 TRBJ. TCRdb independently ran MiXCR on the multiplex PCR reads; one entry per CDR3 protein. TCRdb's processing, not the study's, gives the V and J calls here. The sample records 550,000 to 650,000 distinct CDR3 sequences, about 16% being singletons. Time point denoted: newly diagnosed GD, antithyroid drugs for less than 3 months. The authors made the TCR library using RNA they extracted from PBMCs. This clonotype was found many times. The antigen is unknown. These same data were also listed under a study on T cells in Graves' hyperthyroidism and ophthalmopathy.

The source of this sequence is a man aged 18 to 35 with Graves disease. V is TRBV6-1 and J is TRBJ1-5; TRBD1 aligns across 9 bases. The specimen comprised peripheral blood mononuclear cells (PBMCs), sampled at new diagnosis, from a patient treated with antithyroid drugs. This CDR3 is CASSNGGQGVQPQHF. The CDR3 DNA reads as TGTGCCAGCAGTAACGGGGGACAGGGAGTTCAGCCCCAGCATTTT.